This T cell receptor beta chain was documented in a study of T cell changes during pregnancy in multiple sclerosis. Here immunoSEQ multiplex PCR was the method, and the copy in TCRdb shows in-frame clones only, minus some. The repertoire holds under 90,000 clones, roughly 94% seen once, with roughly 0.9% in the top ten. The CDR3 sequence is 12 residues long. Unmatched junction bases numbered 5, after V lost 10 bases and J lost 2 bases. The germline V gene encodes CDR1 LNHDA and CDR2 SQIVND (reference sequence). The origin of this receptor is a female donor in good health, enrolled as a control in a pregnancy study. Specimen: peripheral blood, collected in the second trimester of pregnancy. The chain has TRBV19 and TRBJ2-7; 7 bases map to TRBD2. This CDR3 reads CATPGGTYEQYF. DNA of the CDR3: TGTGCCACCCCCGGGGGGACCTACGAGCAGTACTTC.